The present entry profiles one TCR beta chain with its context. The sample belongs to a study of blood T cell repertoires in COVID-19. The wider study: Collection of acute and convalescent COVID-19 samples took place in the United States, Italy and Spain. Sources were T cells, B-cell-depleted T cells, or PBMCs; the material itself was cDNA or gDNA.

In the original analysis: Amplification with reference gene primers provided the estimates of nucleated cell counts. This table comes from immunoSEQ multiplex PCR, and its TCRdb copy is limited to in-frame clones, with some not included. For V, J and clone size, that table is used; D and trimming come from the DNA. The sample holds about 80,000 clones, 65% to 85% seen once. V was clipped by 2 bases and J by 7 bases; unmatched bases: 3. The CDR3 covers 15 residues. Germline CDR1 is MNHEY and CDR2 is SMNVEV (reference sequence). Sequenced material: peripheral blood. The gene calls are TRBV27 and TRBJ2-1; 12 nucleotides line up with TRBD2. This sequence was found in an elderly man with active or convalescent COVID-19. CDR3 amino acids: CASSLLAGGGNEQFF. In DNA form, the CDR3 reads TGTGCCAGCAGTTTACTAGCGGGAGGGGGTAATGAGCAGTTCTTC.